A selection of T cell receptor beta chains follows, all from one sample in a study of blood T cell repertoires in COVID-19. The table came from immunoSEQ multiplex PCR; TCRdb's copy has only in-frame clones and leaves some out. Counted here are over 120,000 clones, around nine tenths occurring once; the ten biggest clones make up under 9%. Sequencing was done on a sample of peripheral blood. These TCRs come from a woman aged 50 to 60 with active or convalescent COVID-19. CDR3s include the opening cysteine and the closing phenylalanine or tryptophan. The order of the fields is clone size, J gene, D gene, V gene, CDR3 DNA, CDR3 protein. The D gene is left open where the match is weak. Expanded clones get a size class; other rows say once, few or many, or leave the size out.

abundance: NA; j_gene: TRBJ1-1; d_gene: TRBD1; v_gene: TRBV3-1/TRBV3-2; CDR3nt: TGTGCCAGCAGCCTGGGGACAGGCCTCGATGAAGCTTTCTTT; CDR3aa: CASSLGTGLDEAFF
abundance: NA; j_gene: TRBJ2-6; d_gene: NA; v_gene: TRBV15; CDR3nt: TGTGCCACCATAGCGGACTCTGGGGCCAACGTCCTGACTTTC; CDR3aa: CATIADSGANVLTF
abundance: NA; j_gene: TRBJ2-3; d_gene: NA; v_gene: TRBV6-5; CDR3nt: TGTGCCAGCAGGGGGGGTAGCCCTAGCACAGATACGCAGTATTTT; CDR3aa: CASRGGSPSTDTQYF
abundance: NA; j_gene: TRBJ2-5; d_gene: NA; v_gene: TRBV6-6; CDR3nt: TGTGCCACCGGCGGGACCCAGTACTTC; CDR3aa: CATGGTQYF
abundance: NA; j_gene: TRBJ1-1; d_gene: NA; v_gene: TRBV19; CDR3nt: TGTGCCAGTAGTGATAGGAACACTGAAGCTTTCTTT; CDR3aa: CASSDRNTEAFF
abundance: few; j_gene: TRBJ2-2; d_gene: TRBD2; v_gene: TRBV9; CDR3nt: TGTGCCAGCCGGACTAGCGGTAACACCGGGGAGCTGTTTTTT; CDR3aa: CASRTSGNTGELFF
abundance: NA; j_gene: TRBJ1-5; d_gene: NA; v_gene: TRBV19; CDR3nt: TGTGCCAGTAGAGCCGGGACATATAGCAATCAGCCCCAGCATTTT; CDR3aa: CASRAGTYSNQPQHF
abundance: NA; j_gene: TRBJ1-6; d_gene: NA; v_gene: TRBV4-3; CDR3nt: TGCGCCAGCAGCCAAGATTGGAGGGGTTCACCCCTCCACTTT; CDR3aa: CASSQDWRGSPLHF
abundance: NA; j_gene: TRBJ1-3; d_gene: NA; v_gene: TRBV28; CDR3nt: TGTGCCAGCAGTCCCGGGGACTCTGGAAACACCATATATTTT; CDR3aa: CASSPGDSGNTIYF
abundance: NA; j_gene: TRBJ2-7; d_gene: NA; v_gene: TRBV7-2; CDR3nt: TGTGCCAGCAGCTTAATTAGGGGGACCGACGAGCAGTACTTC; CDR3aa: CASSLIRGTDEQYF
abundance: NA; j_gene: TRBJ2-2; d_gene: TRBD2; v_gene: TRBV27; CDR3nt: TGTGCCAGCAGCCGGACTAGCGGGAGGGCCAACGGGGAGCTGTTTTTT; CDR3aa: CASSRTSGRANGELFF
abundance: NA; j_gene: TRBJ1-5; d_gene: NA; v_gene: TRBV6-5; CDR3nt: TGTGCCAGCAGCCGGGACTCCCGCATACCCCAGCATTTT; CDR3aa: CASSRDSRIPQHF
abundance: once; j_gene: TRBJ1-2; d_gene: NA; v_gene: TRBV18; CDR3nt: TGTGCCAGCTCACCCGTCAAGGGGGAGGGTGGCTACACCTTC; CDR3aa: CASSPVKGEGGYTF
abundance: few; j_gene: TRBJ2-3; d_gene: TRBD2; v_gene: TRBV4-2; CDR3nt: TGTGCCAGCAGCCCCGGGACTAGCGAAGATACGCAGTATTTT; CDR3aa: CASSPGTSEDTQYF
abundance: NA; j_gene: TRBJ2-7; d_gene: TRBD2; v_gene: TRBV27; CDR3nt: TGTGCCAGCAGTGTACTAGCGGGGGACTACGAGCAGTACTTC; CDR3aa: CASSVLAGDYEQYF
abundance: many; j_gene: TRBJ1-2; d_gene: TRBD1; v_gene: TRBV6-5; CDR3nt: TGTGCCAGCAGAGGAGGGGGCGTGGGCTATGGCTACACCTTC; CDR3aa: CASRGGGVGYGYTF
abundance: NA; j_gene: TRBJ2-1; d_gene: NA; v_gene: TRBV30; CDR3nt: TGTGCCTGGAGTGCCCTGGGCACGGGATCCTACAATGAGCAGTTCTTC; CDR3aa: CAWSALGTGSYNEQFF
abundance: NA; j_gene: TRBJ2-3; d_gene: TRBD1; v_gene: TRBV6-4; CDR3nt: TGTGCCAGCAGTGACTCTGGGACAGGAAAAGATACGCAGTATTTT; CDR3aa: CASSDSGTGKDTQYF
abundance: NA; j_gene: TRBJ2-7; d_gene: TRBD1; v_gene: TRBV9; CDR3nt: TGTGCCAGCAGCGTAGAGGGACAGGGCTACGAGCAGTACTTC; CDR3aa: CASSVEGQGYEQYF
abundance: NA; j_gene: TRBJ1-1; d_gene: TRBD1; v_gene: TRBV7-9; CDR3nt: TGTGCCAGCAGCGGCCGGGGACAGGAAGCTTTCTTT; CDR3aa: CASSGRGQEAFF
abundance: NA; j_gene: TRBJ1-1; d_gene: NA; v_gene: TRBV18; CDR3nt: TGTGCCAGCTCATCAGGGGTAAGAACTGAAGCTTTCTTT; CDR3aa: CASSSGVRTEAFF
abundance: once; j_gene: TRBJ1-2; d_gene: NA; v_gene: TRBV28; CDR3nt: TGTGCCAGCAGTTTCGGGTGGGACTATGGCTACACCTTC; CDR3aa: CASSFGWDYGYTF
abundance: NA; j_gene: TRBJ2-1; d_gene: NA; v_gene: TRBV7-9; CDR3nt: TGTGCCAGCACCTTGGTGTGGGGGGATGGATACAATGAGCAGTTCTTC; CDR3aa: CASTLVWGDGYNEQFF
abundance: NA; j_gene: TRBJ1-2; d_gene: NA; v_gene: TRBV7-2; CDR3nt: TGTGCCAGCAGCTTAGAGAGGAGGTCGGCGAACGGCTACACCTTC; CDR3aa: CASSLERRSANGYTF
abundance: NA; j_gene: TRBJ2-7; d_gene: TRBD2; v_gene: TRBV10-2; CDR3nt: TGCGCCAGCAGTCGGCTAGCGGGCCCCTACGAGCAGTACTTC; CDR3aa: CASSRLAGPYEQYF
abundance: NA; j_gene: TRBJ1-1; d_gene: NA; v_gene: TRBV7-2; CDR3nt: TGTGCCAGCAGCTTAGCGGACATCACTGAAGCTTTCTTT; CDR3aa: CASSLADITEAFF
abundance: NA; j_gene: TRBJ2-1; d_gene: NA; v_gene: TRBV7-8; CDR3nt: TGTGCCAGCAGCTTATCCGTTTCCTCCTACAATGAGCAGTTCTTC; CDR3aa: CASSLSVSSYNEQFF
abundance: NA; j_gene: TRBJ2-5; d_gene: TRBD2; v_gene: TRBV7-2; CDR3nt: TGTGCCAGCAGCTACGGACTAGCGGGAGAAGAGACCCAGTACTTC; CDR3aa: CASSYGLAGEETQYF
abundance: NA; j_gene: TRBJ1-3; d_gene: NA; v_gene: TRBV7-6; CDR3nt: TGTGCCAGCAGCTTAGGGACAGCCGTGGAGACGGCCATATATTTT; CDR3aa: CASSLGTAVETAIYF
abundance: NA; j_gene: TRBJ2-5; d_gene: TRBD2; v_gene: TRBV7-3; CDR3nt: TGTGCCAGCAAGTCTCTAGCGGGTAGGCCCTTAGAGACCCAGTACTTC; CDR3aa: CASKSLAGRPLETQYF
abundance: NA; j_gene: TRBJ2-1; d_gene: NA; v_gene: TRBV21-1; CDR3nt: TGTGCCAGCAGTCTAAAGGGACTAGCGGGGTTGGGGAATGAGCAGTTCTTC; CDR3aa: CASSLKGLAGLGNEQFF
abundance: NA; j_gene: TRBJ2-5; d_gene: TRBD1; v_gene: TRBV13; CDR3nt: TGTGCCAGCAGCTTTCGACAGGGTTTTGTGGAGACCCAGTACTTC; CDR3aa: CASSFRQGFVETQYF
abundance: NA; j_gene: TRBJ2-5; d_gene: TRBD1; v_gene: TRBV4-2; CDR3nt: TGTGCCAGCAGCCAAGCTACAGGGGGCGGAGAGACCCAGTACTTC; CDR3aa: CASSQATGGGETQYF
abundance: NA; j_gene: TRBJ1-1; d_gene: NA; v_gene: TRBV9; CDR3nt: TGTGCCAGCAGCGTAGCACAAGAGAACACTGAAGCTTTCTTT; CDR3aa: CASSVAQENTEAFF
abundance: NA; j_gene: TRBJ2-7; d_gene: NA; v_gene: TRBV11-2; CDR3nt: TGTGCCAGCAGCTTATCTACAGTGGCCTACGAGCAGTACTTC; CDR3aa: CASSLSTVAYEQYF
abundance: NA; j_gene: TRBJ2-3; d_gene: NA; v_gene: TRBV5-1; CDR3nt: TGCGCCAGCAGCGAGGACACAGATACGCAGTATTTT; CDR3aa: CASSEDTDTQYF